This passage covers 5 T cell receptor beta chains from one sample sequenced in a study of beta chain features in type 1 diabetes. The sequenced template was cDNA made from the entire isolated RNA. The repertoire was sequenced with immunoSEQ multiplex PCR; TCRdb's copy has only in-frame clones and lacks some. The table has over 350,000 clones, over 12% seen once; the top ten hold approximately 0.02%. Material for sequencing was naive CD4+ T cells from blood. All receptors derive from a woman aged 18-30 years in good health.

V gene TRBV4-3 combines with J gene TRBJ2-3, with D possibly being TRBD1 (5 bases). V lost 1 base and J 2 bases, leaving 10 bases between the germline ends. Germline-derived CDR1 and CDR2 are LGHNA and YSLEER. The CDR3 runs to 15 residues. The CDR3, as DNA: TGCGCCAGCAGCCAAGGAGACAGTAACACAGATACGCAGTATTTT. Amino acids: CASSQGDSNTDTQYF.

The chain combines TRBV4-1 with TRBJ2-1; D might be TRBD2 (6 bases). V was trimmed by 0 bases and J by 4 bases, leaving 16 bases between them. The CDR3 consists of 17 residues. Germline V gene lookup returns CDR1 MGHRA and CDR2 YSYEKL. In nucleotides, the CDR3 is TGCGCCAGCAGCCAAGATATGGCGGGACGCTTTTACAATGAGCAGTTCTTC. As protein: CASSQDMAGRFYNEQFF.

This chain connects TRBV15 to TRBJ2-7; D is uncertain. This CDR3 has 13 amino acids. Deletions cut 4 bases from V and 1 base from J, with 8 bases between. Germline V gene data show CDR1 as LNHNV and CDR2 as YYDKDF (reference sequence). In DNA form, the CDR3 reads TGTGCCACCAGCACCAGAAGATCCTACGAGCAGTACTTC. This sequence encodes CATSTRRSYEQYF.

This clone has only a few counts. The chain carries TRBV2 and TRBJ2-7; weak D call: TRBD1 (6 bases). This CDR3 spans 12 amino acids. Looked up from germline, CDR1 is SNHLY and CDR2 is FYNNEI. Deletions cut 9 bases from V and 0 bases from J, with 9 bases between. CDR3 loop: CASRDNSYEQYF. CDR3 coding DNA: TGTGCCAGTAGGGACAACTCCTACGAGCAGTACTTC.

The rearrangement links TRBV19 to TRBJ2-3; D is perhaps TRBD1 (6 bases). This CDR3 is 14 amino acids long. Trimming left V 7 bases short and J 2 bases short, with 13 bases between. Germline CDR1 reads LNHDA; CDR2 reads SQIVND (reference sequence). The CDR3: CASTLQGSTDTQYF. CDR3 bases: TGTGCCAGTACCCTACAGGGCTCCACAGATACGCAGTATTTT.